What follows is one TCR beta chain and its context. Clones were sequenced by immunoSEQ multiplex PCR, and TCRdb holds only the in-frame ones, with some missing. In the table there are approximately 160,000 clones, approximately 93% of which are singletons. The data belong to a study of blood T cell repertoires in COVID-19. The CDR3 is made up of 16 amino acids. V lost 0 bases and J 0 bases, leaving 11 bases between the germline ends. Germline lookup yields CDR1 LGHDT and CDR2 YNNKEL (reference sequence). In Seattle, patients joined the study during active infection and were tracked longitudinally. Sequencing was done on a sample of peripheral blood. This receptor was taken from a woman aged 55 to 70 with COVID-19, enrolled during active disease. V and J are TRBV3-1 (or the pseudogene TRBV3-2) and TRBJ1-1, with D hard to call. CDR3 region: CASSQDTLTMNTEAFF. The CDR3, as DNA: TGTGCCAGCAGCCAAGATACGCTTACAATGAACACTGAAGCTTTCTTT.